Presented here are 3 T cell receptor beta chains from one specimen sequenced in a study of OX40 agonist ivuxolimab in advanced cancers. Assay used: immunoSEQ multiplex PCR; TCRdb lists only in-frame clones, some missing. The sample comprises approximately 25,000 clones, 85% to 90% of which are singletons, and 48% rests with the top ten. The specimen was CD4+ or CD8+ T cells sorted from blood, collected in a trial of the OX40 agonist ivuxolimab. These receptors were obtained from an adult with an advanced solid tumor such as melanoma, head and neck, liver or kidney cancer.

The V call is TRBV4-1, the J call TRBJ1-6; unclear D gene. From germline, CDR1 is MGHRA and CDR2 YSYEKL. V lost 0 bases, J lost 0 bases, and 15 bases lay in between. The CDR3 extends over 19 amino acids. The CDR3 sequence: CASSQDRLAAYSYNSPLHF. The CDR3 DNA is TGCGCCAGCAGCCAAGATCGGCTGGCAGCCTACTCCTATAATTCACCCCTCCACTTT.

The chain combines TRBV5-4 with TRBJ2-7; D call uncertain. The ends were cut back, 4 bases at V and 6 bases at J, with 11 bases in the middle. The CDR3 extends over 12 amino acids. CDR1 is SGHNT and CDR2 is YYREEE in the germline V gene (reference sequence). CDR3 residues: CASSNEIFEQYF. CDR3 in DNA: TGTGCCAGCAGCAATGAAATATTCGAGCAGTACTTC.

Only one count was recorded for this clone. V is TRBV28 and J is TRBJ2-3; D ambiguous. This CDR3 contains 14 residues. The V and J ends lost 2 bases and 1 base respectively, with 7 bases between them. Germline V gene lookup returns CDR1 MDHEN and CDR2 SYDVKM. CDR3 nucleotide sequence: TGTGCCAGCAGTTTACAGCCCGGCACAGATACGCAGTATTTT. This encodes CASSLQPGTDTQYF.